Ten or more counts support the clone carrying this T cell receptor (beta chain). The antigen remains undetermined. Looked up from germline, CDR1 is ENHRY and CDR2 is SYGVKD. Trimming left V 0 bases short and J 9 bases short, with 17 bases between. This CDR3 contains 15 residues. RNA transcripts provided the template for amplifying TCR beta CDR3 regions. First-round RT-PCR with HTBI primers preceded a second-round multiplex PCR. MiXCR, run by TCRdb on the multiplex PCR reads, gives a single entry per CDR3 protein. The sample includes hundreds of thousands of distinct CDR3 sequences, roughly 21% of them seen just once. This sample was taken from a study of Graves' ophthalmopathy and Graves' hyperthyroidism. Study-wide results and caveats: Most expanded clonotypes from thyroid (those above 0.001 frequency) were also found in blood.

Included hyperthyroidism patients were aged 18 to 65 and newly diagnosed (under 2 months' duration). PBMCs were obtained from approximately 10 ml of fresh peripheral blood. The chain is built from TRBV10-3 and TRBJ2-5, with D possibly matching TRBD2 (5 bases). The receptor's source is a woman in her late teens or twenties with stable Graves' hyperthyroidism. Material for sequencing was peripheral blood. CDR3 nucleotides: TGTGCCATCAGTGAGTCTCGGGGTGCCGGTTTGGCCCAGTACTTC. This codes for CAISESRGAGLAQYF.